This passage covers 21 T cell receptor beta chains from one sample sequenced in a study of regulatory T cells in long-lasting Graves disease. Time point described: newly diagnosed GD, antithyroid drugs for less than 3 months. There was RNA extracted from PBMCs, and the TCR library was made from it. Both iRepertoire HTBI primers and Arm-PCR of CDR3 regions were used to build the TCR beta libraries. TCRdb redid the calling of the multiplex PCR reads with MiXCR, one entry per CDR3 protein. The data contain approximately 540,000 distinct CDR3 sequences, more than 10% of them seen just once; the ten biggest clones take up 8% to 10%. Separately, the same data were catalogued under a study of T cells in Graves' hyperthyroidism and ophthalmopathy.

Specimen: peripheral blood mononuclear cells (PBMCs), collected at new diagnosis, from a patient treated with antithyroid drugs. The source of these receptors is a woman in her twenties or thirties with Graves disease.

This clonotype was picked up many times. The V gene is TRBV6-1, the J gene TRBJ1-4, with 12 bases identical to TRBD1. The CDR3 extends over 17 amino acids. Germline CDR1 MNHNS, CDR2 SASEGT. After removal of 5 bases from V and 4 bases from J, the junction contained 8 bases not matched to a gene. The CDR3 DNA sequence: TGTGCCAGCAGTCCCGGGACAGGGGGCGCGGGTAATGAAAAACTGTTTTTT. It translates to CASSPGTGGAGNEKLFF.

In this sample, this clonotype turned up many times. The chain joins TRBV11-3 to TRBJ2-3, with D perhaps matching TRBD1 (5 bases). CDR3 length: 12 amino acids. The germline V gene has CDR1 SGHNT and CDR2 YENEEA. Trimming took off 5 bases at V and 4 bases at J, with 7 bases between the two ends. The CDR3 reads CASSIRADTQYF. The CDR3 DNA sequence: TGTGCCAGCAGCATCAGGGCAGATACGCAGTATTTT.

This clonotype has a count of ten or more. This sequence joins TRBV18 and TRBJ2-3; 8 bases agree with TRBD2. The germline CDR1 and CDR2 sequences are KGHSH and LQKENI. This CDR3 is 16 amino acids long. Unmatched junction bases numbered 10, after V lost 2 bases and J lost 6 bases. CDR3 in DNA: TGTGCCAGCTCACCAAGTTTGGCGGGAGGAGTGGATACGCAGTATTTT. Encoded protein: CASSPSLAGGVDTQYF.

The V gene is TRBV13, the J gene TRBJ2-1; unclear D gene. CDR1 is PRHDT, CDR2 FYEKMQ, per germline (reference sequence). Trimming cost V 5 bases and J 9 bases, with 20 bases left between them. This CDR3 is built from 15 residues. Here the CDR3 reads CASSPRVVLSGEQFF. The DNA for the CDR3 is TGTGCCAGCAGCCCCCGGGTCGTTTTATCGGGTGAGCAGTTCTTC.

This clonotype was counted a few times. The rearrangement links TRBV7-8 to TRBJ2-5; D may correspond to TRBD1 or TRBD2 (5 bases each). This CDR3 has 15 residues. Germline V gives CDR1 SGHVS, CDR2 FQNEAQ. V lost 3 bases and J lost 3, with 14 bases in between. The CDR3 region is CASSFSGTEKETQYF. CDR3 DNA sequence: TGTGCCAGCAGCTTTTCCGGGACGGAGAAAGAGACCCAGTACTTC. Drawing the rest from reference TRBV7-8 and TRBJ2-5, the complete variable domain is GAGVSQSPRYKVAKRGQDVALRCDPISGHVSLFWYQQALGQGPEFLTYFQNEAQLDKSGLPSDRFFAERPEGSVSTLKIQRTQQEDSAVYLCASSFSGTEKETQYFGPGTRLLVL.

This clonotype was picked up many times. This chain joins TRBV19 and TRBJ1-1; D gene unclear. Trimming took off 7 bases at V and 1 base at J, with 4 bases between the two ends. Germline V gives CDR1 LNHDA, CDR2 SQIVND (reference sequence). The CDR3 totals 11 residues. The CDR3 is CASKRNTEAFF. The CDR3 region has the DNA TGTGCCAGTAAGAGGAACACTGAAGCTTTCTTT.

V gene TRBV28 combines with J gene TRBJ1-1; 12 bases match TRBD1. The germline gives CDR1 MDHEN, CDR2 SYDVKM. The CDR3 consists of 16 residues. Trimming took 4 bases from V and 6 from J; bases not matched to a gene: 9. The CDR3: CASSSGTGGSWAEAFF. CDR3 DNA sequence: TGTGCCAGCAGTTCCGGGACAGGGGGCTCGTGGGCTGAAGCTTTCTTT.

The V and J genes are TRBV29-1 and TRBJ2-7, with a possible D match to TRBD2 (6 bases). V was shortened by 6 bases and J by 4 bases, with 19 bases between the two germline ends. Germline CDR1 SQVTM, CDR2 ANQGSEA. CDR3 length equals 14 residues. The CDR3 sequence is CSVQGPTAGYEQYF. DNA of the CDR3: TGCAGCGTCCAGGGCCCCACAGCGGGTTACGAGCAGTACTTC.

This clonotype showed up many times. The chain joins TRBV7-2 to TRBJ2-6, with D perhaps TRBD1 (6 bases). V was cut by 4 bases and J by 1 base, with 8 bases left in between. CDR1 SGHTA and CDR2 FQGNSA come from the germline V gene. The length of the CDR3 is 15 residues. The CDR3 protein is CASSSGQSGANVLTF. The CDR3 bases are TGTGCCAGCAGCTCCGGACAGTCTGGGGCCAACGTCCTGACTTTC.

This clonotype appeared many times. The V and J genes are TRBV2 and TRBJ2-1, with TRBD2 identical over 7 bases. Germline loops: CDR1 SNHLY, CDR2 FYNNEI. The junction had 10 bases not matched to a gene; V was cut back by 6 bases and J by 8 bases. The CDR3 is made up of 14 amino acids. Written as DNA, the CDR3 is TGTGCCAGCAGCAAATCTAGCGGCGGGGATGAGCAGTTCTTC. Its protein product is CASSKSSGGDEQFF.

Details on this clonotype: Compared with germline, one end of the junction differs, possibly owing to a read error. CDR3 residues: CASREGRAHQPQHF. DNA of the CDR3: TGTGCCAGCAGGGAAGGCAGGGCCCATCAGCCCCAGCATTTT. The chain couples TRBV2 to TRBJ1-5; a weak D match, TRBD1 (5 bases). CDR1 SNHLY and CDR2 FYNNEI come from the germline V gene. The CDR3 is made up of 14 amino acids.

This clonotype was seen ten or more times. The rearrangement joins TRBV11-3 to TRBJ1-4; 7 nucleotides line up with TRBD1. CDR1 is SGHNT and CDR2 is YENEEA in the germline V gene. The CDR3 is 16 residues long. V was pared by 5 bases and J by 1 base, with 7 bases of the junction left unmatched. The CDR3 region is CASSPGQFLTNEKLFF. CDR3 coding DNA: TGTGCCAGCAGCCCGGGACAGTTCTTAACTAATGAAAAACTGTTTTTT.

The chain uses TRBV6-5 and TRBJ2-6, with 14 bases aligning to TRBD2. The germline CDR1 and CDR2 sequences are MNHEY and SVGAGI. The CDR3 loop spans 20 amino acids. J lost 0 bases, V lost 2 bases, and 6 bases had no gene match. CDR3 bases: TGTGCCAGCAGTTACCAACTCGGGACTAGCGGGAGCTCTGGGGCCAACGTCCTGACTTTC. The encoded protein is CASSYQLGTSGSSGANVLTF.

This clonotype was recorded at least ten times. The gene calls are TRBV9 and TRBJ1-2, with D possibly being TRBD1 (5 bases). Per the germline V gene, CDR1 is SGDLS and CDR2 is YYNGEE. The CDR3 is 13 amino acids. With 0 bases removed from V and 8 bases from J, the gap between germline ends came to 11 bases. CDR3 DNA sequence: TGTGCCAGCAGCGTAGACCCAGGGTCGGGCTACACCTTC. Its protein is CASSVDPGSGYTF.

The chain recombines TRBV12-3 or TRBV12-4 with TRBJ2-6; D unclear. The CDR3 covers 15 residues. The germline V and J ends were trimmed by 7 bases and 0 bases, with 10 bases remaining between them. This CDR3 reads CASTAANSGANVLTF. As DNA, the CDR3 is TGTGCCAGCACGGCAGCGAACTCTGGGGCCAACGTCCTGACTTTC.

The gene calls are TRBV11-2 and TRBJ2-1, with 7 bases lining up with TRBD2. Germline CDR1 is SGHAT and CDR2 is FQNNGV. There are 17 residues in the CDR3. V trimming: 5 bases; J trimming: 8 bases; junction bases outside the gene matches: 18. The CDR3: CASSLKFGGSGFYEQFF. CDR3 DNA sequence: TGTGCCAGCAGCCTAAAATTTGGCGGGAGTGGGTTTTATGAGCAGTTCTTC.

This clonotype was recorded at least ten times. V gene TRBV2 combines with J gene TRBJ1-1; D ambiguous. Germline V gene sequence: CDR1 SNHLY, CDR2 FYNNEI. V lost 2 bases to trimming and J lost 3 bases, with 10 bases between them. This CDR3 spans 14 amino acids. The CDR3 coding sequence is TGTGCCAGCAGTGAATTGGCGGGTGACACTGAAGCTTTCTTT. It codes for CASSELAGDTEAFF.

This clonotype was detected ten times or more. This chain connects TRBV7-2 to TRBJ2-1; TRBD1 is a possible D gene (6 bases). Between the trimmed V and J ends, which lost 5 bases and 0 bases, there was a span of 11 bases. The CDR3 length is 15 residues. Germline V gene lookup returns CDR1 SGHTA and CDR2 FQGNSA. The CDR3 DNA sequence: TGTGCCAGCAGCCTGGGACACAGCTCCTACAATGAGCAGTTCTTC. It translates to CASSLGHSSYNEQFF.

This clonotype came up many times. This chain uses TRBV27 with TRBJ1-1; D is uncertain. The V gene's germline CDR1 is MNHEY and CDR2 SMNVEV (reference sequence). CDR3 length: 13 amino acids. The ends were cut back, 2 bases at V and 4 bases at J, with 8 bases in the middle. CDR3 DNA sequence: TGTGCCAGCAGTTTACACGTCCTCACTGAAGCTTTCTTT. It codes for CASSLHVLTEAFF.

This clonotype was counted ten times or more. The gene calls are TRBV12-3 or TRBV12-4 and TRBJ1-6; D possibly corresponds to TRBD1 (6 bases). The germline V and J ends were trimmed by 3 bases and 9 bases, with 12 bases remaining between them. This CDR3 region has 14 residues. The CDR3 region has the DNA TGTGCCAGCAGTTTCCGGGACACAGGTTCACCCCTCCACTTT. Residues: CASSFRDTGSPLHF.

The V gene is TRBV9, the J gene TRBJ2-1; a possible D gene is TRBD1 (6 bases). Germline V gives CDR1 SGDLS, CDR2 YYNGEE. The V gene lost 4 bases and the J gene lost 9 bases, with 23 bases spanning the gap. This CDR3 region has 16 residues. The CDR3 spells CASSNPGAGVSGEQFF. The CDR3 DNA sequence: TGTGCCAGCAGCAACCCCGGCGCAGGGGTGTCTGGTGAGCAGTTCTTC. The entire variable domain, with the rest obtained from reference TRBV9 and TRBJ2-1, is as follows: DSGVTQTPKHLITATGQRVTLRCSPRSGDLSVYWYQQSLDQGLQFLIQYYNGEERAKGNILERFSAQQFPDLHSELNLSSLELGDSALYFCASSNPGAGVSGEQFFGPGTRLTVL.